This T cell receptor (beta chain) was identified in a study of blood T cell repertoires in COVID-19. Study-level information: Spain, Italy and the United States supplied samples that represented acute and convalescent COVID-19.

Under the authors' procedure: Nucleated cell counts were estimated from reference gene primer amplification. The assay was immunoSEQ multiplex PCR, and TCRdb's table has in-frame clones only and misses some. The DNA was the basis for D and trimming; V, J and clone size are from that table. Of under 350,000 clones listed, roughly nine tenths are singletons. The TCR originated in a man aged 45-65 years with acute or convalescent COVID-19. Sequenced material: peripheral blood.

The CDR3 loop is CAISGGGGANTGELFF. The CDR3, as DNA: TGTGCCATCAGTGGAGGAGGGGGGGCGAACACCGGGGAGCTGTTTTTT. The chain joins TRBV10-3 to TRBJ2-2, with D perhaps TRBD2 (7 bases). The CDR3 spans 16 residues. Germline V gene lookup returns CDR1 ENHRY and CDR2 SYGVKD. V lost 4 bases to trimming and J lost 0 bases, with 12 bases between them.